What follows describes a single T cell receptor (beta chain). Its binding antigen is unknown. Base-call qualities are not available, and no considerably larger clone is one nucleotide away. One collaborating source in Seattle enrolled patients while the patients were actively infected and followed the patients over time throughout the course of disease. The collaborating institutions used their own protocols to collect whole blood in K2EDTA tubes. Collaborator samples were shipped for TCRbeta analysis as frozen whole blood, isolated PBMCs, or DNA extracted from either sample type. This sample stems from a study of blood T cell repertoires in COVID-19 (dated by TCRdb to 2019 to 2021). Describing the broader study: Collaborator samples came from the United States, Italy and Spain and covered acute and convalescent phases of COVID-19. Nearly every sample came with metadata listing a de-identified subject ID, COVID-19 status, age in years and sex. Where available, HLA class I and class II types were obtained from metadata supplied by the sample provider rather than from assay-based typing. The prospective study material was composed of cDNA or gDNA derived from T cells, B-cell-depleted T cells, or PBMCs. The repertoires were released in a freely available public database meant as a resource for research on the immune response to SARS-CoV-2. Deeply sampled blood TCRbeta repertoires from subjects exposed to, actively infected with, or recovered from COVID-19 were included in the dataset. Samples came from the ongoing ImmuneRACE study (first 160 participants) plus 1,254 subjects from 6 global collaborators. What the study reported, not specific to this receptor: How much clinical and demographic metadata was included differed by source and by participant, and the metadata was provided uncurated.

TCRbeta CDR3 regions were amplified from genomic DNA using the immunoSEQ Assay, a bias-controlled multiplex PCR. The published analysis was carried out like this. Within the assay, amplification of reference gene primers was used to estimate how many nucleated cells each sample contained. To quantify the absolute abundance of each unique TCRbeta CDR3 rearrangement, sequence reads were collapsed and filtered. For each sample, productive Simpson clonality was calculated as the square root of Simpson's diversity index over productive rearrangements. TCRdb took this table from immuneACCESS and kept in-frame rearrangements with V and J called. Such tables lack part of the clones; where checked against another copy, unresolved V genes explain under half of the gap, and the rest is unexplained. Clone size and V and J calls were adopted from that table, with D and trimming inferred from the DNA. A total of 250,000 to 350,000 clones appear in this sample, less than 90% of them only once. Around 12% of the sample belongs to the ten largest clones.

The CDR3 spans 14 residues, from the cysteine through the phenylalanine. Only the CDR3 DNA is retained, 42 bases long and in frame from the first base. CDR1 MRHNA and CDR2 SNTAGT were looked up in the germline V gene. V and J lose 3 bases and 7 bases, and a span of 13 bases separates them. The rearranged segments are TRBV6-4 and TRBJ2-1; tentative D gene TRBD1, with 5 bases matching. The receptor was isolated from a woman between 70 and 85 years old with COVID-19, enrolled during active disease. The source material was peripheral blood. Read as DNA, the sequence is TGTGCCAGCAGTGAGAACGAAGGGGTTAATGAGCAGTTCTTC. This yields the protein CASSENEGVNEQFF.